Below, 4 T cell receptor beta chains from the same sample are listed, as sequenced in a study of cytomegalovirus exposure and HLA in healthy donors. This PCR relied on a set of 60 Vbeta primers and 13 Jbeta primers. Sequencing used immunoSEQ multiplex PCR; TCRdb keeps in-frame clones, though not all of them. The data contain about 120,000 clones, 55% to 65% of them singletons. The sequencing sample was made of PBMCs. The source is a woman in her forties in good health and CMV-seropositive.

This clone was seen only a few times. The chain joins TRBV6-5 to TRBJ2-2, with D possibly matching TRBD1 (6 bases). The CDR3 runs 16 residues. Germline lookup yields CDR1 MNHEY and CDR2 SVGAGI. V lost 4 bases and J lost 0, with 12 bases in between. The chain's CDR3 is CASSFWDIANTGELFF. CDR3 DNA sequence: TGTGCCAGCAGTTTTTGGGACATCGCGAACACCGGGGAGCTGTTTTTT.

This chain links TRBV19 with TRBJ2-1; 7 bases are shared with TRBD2. This CDR3 comprises 15 residues. V shed 6 bases and J 0 bases; nucleotides not matched to a gene: 5. Germline CDR1 reads LNHDA; CDR2 reads SQIVND (reference sequence). CDR3 region: CASRSSGYSYNEQFF. The CDR3 DNA sequence: TGTGCCAGTAGATCTAGCGGATACTCCTACAATGAGCAGTTCTTC.

This clone was seen only a few times. This chain's CDR3 is CASSQDPLAGDTQYF. The CDR3 region has the DNA TGTGCCAGCAGCCAAGATCCCCTAGCGGGAGATACGCAGTATTTT. This chain uses TRBV4-2 with TRBJ2-3; 8 nucleotides line up with TRBD2. V shed 0 bases and J 5 bases; nucleotides not matched to a gene: 4. Germline loops: CDR1 LGHNA, CDR2 YNFKEQ. The CDR3 is made up of 15 amino acids.

The chain couples TRBV7-9 to TRBJ1-6; 8 bases align to TRBD1. Germline CDR1 and CDR2: SEHNR and FQNEAQ (reference sequence). J was trimmed by 5 bases and V by 4 bases; bases with no gene match: 4. This CDR3 spans 15 amino acids. In nucleotides, the CDR3 is TGTGCCAGCAGCTCGCCGACAGGGGATAATTCACCCCTCCACTTT. Its translation: CASSSPTGDNSPLHF.